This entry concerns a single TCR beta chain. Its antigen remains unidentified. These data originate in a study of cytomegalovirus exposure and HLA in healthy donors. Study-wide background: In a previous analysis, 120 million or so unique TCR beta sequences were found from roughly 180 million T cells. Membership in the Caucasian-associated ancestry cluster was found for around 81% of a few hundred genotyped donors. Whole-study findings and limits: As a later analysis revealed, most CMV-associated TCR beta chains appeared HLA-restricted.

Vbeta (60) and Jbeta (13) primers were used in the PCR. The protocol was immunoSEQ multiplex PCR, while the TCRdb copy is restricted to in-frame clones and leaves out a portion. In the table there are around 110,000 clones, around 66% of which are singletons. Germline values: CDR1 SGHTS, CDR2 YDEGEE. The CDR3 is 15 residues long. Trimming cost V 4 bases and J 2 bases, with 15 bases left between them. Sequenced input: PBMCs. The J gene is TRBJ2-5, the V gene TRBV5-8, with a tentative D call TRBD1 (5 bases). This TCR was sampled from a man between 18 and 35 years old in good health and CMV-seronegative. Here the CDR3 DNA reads TGTGCCAGCAGCCTAGACAGAGGCTATCAAGAGACCCAGTACTTC. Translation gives CASSLDRGYQETQYF.